This entry concerns a single TCR beta chain. Its specific antigen is unknown. The record has no base qualities; no much larger clone is one base away. Library creation used the immunoSEQ multiplex PCR assay. For the multiplex PCR, a mixture combining 60 forward primers for TCR Vbeta segments and 13 reverse primers for TCR Jbeta segments was used. The CDR3 region of rearranged TCR beta genes was amplified from genomic DNA with a multiplex PCR assay. On the Illumina HiSeq System, the amplified TCR beta libraries were sequenced as 87-base-pair reads. Concerning the study's data processing: A later analysis counted some 74 million unique TCR beta chains across the 670 or so repertoires, and around 9.9 million of these chains were shared by at least two donors. A nearest-neighbor algorithm error-corrected the raw reads and collapsed the reads into unique sequences, merging closely related sequences to remove PCR and sequencing errors. Alignment of CDR3 sequences to IMGT reference sequences was used to assign V, D and J gene segments. For a sequence to be retained, a match of at least six nucleotides to both a V gene segment and a J gene segment was required. A rearrangement counted as productive if the CDR3 had no stop codons and remained in frame with V and J, and every other rearrangement counted as non-productive. Following IMGT convention, CDR3 was defined as the stretch from the second conserved V-encoded cysteine up to the conserved J-encoded phenylalanine. Sequences without an unambiguous match to a single V gene segment were excluded from the earlier analysis of approximately 560 of the donors. An earlier analysis of just under 600 of the donors called V segments functional above 56.7% productive rearrangements and segregating when the between-donor standard deviation exceeded 5%. A statistical classification framework was developed to diagnose cytomegalovirus status using the catalog of TCR beta chain sequences. V and J gene assignment, in a later analysis, came from comparing TCR nucleotide sequences with IMGT/GENE-DB human TR gene sequences. Using the TCRdist pipeline, a later analysis assigned CDR3 sequences along with most-parsimonious VDJ recombination scenarios. In a later analysis, each TCR beta chain was defined by its CDR3 amino acid sequence together with its V-gene family, and reads lacking a unique V-gene family were excluded. A later analysis removed 592 highly shared, low-generation-probability nucleotide sequences to deal with suspected cross-contamination and a sequencing artifact. A later analysis calculated a clonal expansion index for each public chain from normalized within-repertoire ranks of inferred template counts. Generation probabilities in a later analysis came from a VDJ recombination model fitted to out-of-frame rearrangements, and those results were checked against IGoR. In a later analysis, TCR-TCR, TCR-HLA and TCR-CMV co-occurrence was scored with hypergeometric tests, and a repertoire-size bias correction was applied to TCR pairs. A later analysis estimated false discovery rates by permuting HLA or CMV assignments 20 times. In a later analysis, co-occurring TCRs were grouped using DBSCAN, with TCRdist sequence similarity added in when clustering inside HLA-allele-positive subsets. Repertoires with fewer than 30,000 or more than 120,000 public chains, plus five repertoires with anomalous nucleotide sharing, were excluded from co-occurrence clustering. The clones in this table, taken by TCRdb from immuneACCESS, are in-frame only. Not every clone is retained; where verified, under half of the shortfall comes from an unresolved V gene, and the cause of the rest is unknown. The V and J calls and clone size come from that table; D and trimming were worked out from the DNA. The sample contains some 130,000 clones, approximately 80% of them found a single time. The ten largest make up over 2% of the sample.

CDR1 and CDR2 (MDHEN, SYDVKM) derive from the germline V gene. Measured from the cysteine to the phenylalanine, the CDR3 is 12 residues long. The DNA shown is the 36-base CDR3, in frame from base 1. V was cut back by 6 bases and J by 5 bases, leaving a gap of 7 bases between them. The data were obtained in a study of cytomegalovirus exposure and HLA in healthy donors (dated by TCRdb to 2016 to 2017). Broadly, across the study: An earlier analysis of 587 of the donors reported 250 to 350 Gb of sequence data and approximately 120 million unique TCR beta sequences obtained from around 190 million T cells. HLA typing covered class I and class II loci at four-digit resolution. In a later analysis, previously published TCR beta repertoires from several hundred donors were re-analyzed and high-resolution HLA genotyping was added so that TCR occurrence patterns could be studied. A few DR-DQ haplotypes were treated as single units for association and clustering because of strong linkage in the cohort. On average, roughly 250,000 unique TCR beta nucleotide sequences were sequenced per donor among 398 genotyped donors of the cohort, with approximately 18% of those sequences being non-productive. Rather than using new phenotypic data, the later analysis identified candidate immune exposures from TCR beta sequences and from how often those sequences occurred across donors. Of the approximately 400 genotyped donors, roughly 85% fell in the genetic ancestry cluster associated with self-reported Caucasian donors. Approximately 300 gigabases of sequencing data and roughly 81 million unique TCR sequences made up an early release that covered approximately 700 HLA-typed donors. The study combined high-throughput TCR immunosequencing, statistical association of individual TCRs with disease status, and machine learning to predict cytomegalovirus infection status. Every discovery cohort repertoire had been produced on one sequencing platform. The number of typed donors differed by locus: roughly 629-640 for A, B, C, DRB1 and DQB1; 500 to 550 for DQA1; some 590 for DPA1; and around 470 for DPB1. The study aimed to test whether signatures of past pathogen exposure could be identified by cataloging public T cell receptors. An earlier analysis of some 500 of the donors used high-throughput TCR beta sequencing to judge whether each TCR beta V gene segment behaved as functional or pseudogenic. The T cell repertoires of 670 or so subjects were profiled by immunosequencing and related to cytomegalovirus serostatus. Donor age, sex, ethnicity and CMV serostatus were collected together with the repertoire data. In addition to the first cohort of 650 to 750 subjects, a separate validation cohort of approximately 130 different subjects was used. A later genetic analysis took genome-wide SNP genotypes for about three fifths of the 666 donors and used that subset as a discovery cohort. Overall results and qualifications from the work: It was suggested by the authors that the approach could potentially be generalized to other disease states and immunological phenotypes. A later genetic analysis associated a missense DCLRE1C variant with V-gene and J-gene trimming of TCR beta chains, and an independent cohort replicated the association. Correlated functional status among segregating V segments might reflect linkage disequilibrium, but an unknown experimental factor could not be ruled out. Cytomegalovirus status was reported to be diagnosed by the classifier with high specificity and sensitivity in both the original and validation cohorts. Several of the top co-occurrence clusters appeared to be linked to parvovirus B19, influenza, CMV and Epstein-Barr virus, according to a later analysis. While some public TCRs were present in many individuals, most TCR sequences turned up only very rarely across donors. According to a later genetic analysis, donors in an Asian-associated ancestry cluster had fewer N-insertions in productive TCRs than the approximately 630-donor mean. In a later analysis, HLA-associated TCR beta chains showed more clonal expansion and lower generation probabilities than non-associated chains that were equally common. Because counts were too low, roughly 16 rarely observed V segments, including chromosome 9 orphons, were excluded from the earlier analysis of several hundred of the donors. Only TCR beta chains were sequenced in this cohort, and the absence of alpha or paired-chain data limited detectable features. Assigning TCR associations to individual alleles was difficult when HLA alleles, especially DR and DQ, strongly co-occurred. An earlier analysis of 450 to 750 of the donors showed that most TCR beta V segments appeared in productive rearrangements either about 87% or about 30% of the time, which broadly matched IMGT annotations. The only immune exposure information available for the cohort was CMV serostatus. Because HLA typing was missing for some donors at each locus, association tests included only the typed subset. At a false discovery rate of 0.05, a later analysis linked fewer than 20,000 TCR beta sequences to specific HLA alleles. A further reported finding was that TCR beta sequences accurately predicted the HLA-A and HLA-B alleles for most subjects in the first cohort. A later analysis found that TCR association rates varied across HLA loci, with DRB1 alleles showing the most associated TCRs and HLA-C alleles the fewest. Because the 87-base-pair reads could not distinguish some IMGT-functional V segments, including TRBV6-2 and TRBV6-3, those segments were excluded. The sequencing pipeline was judged likely to have produced a cluster of highly shared sequence variants as a technical artifact. The presence/absence analyses assumed that sequencing depth was roughly uniform across donors, and that assumption may not be true. In the study, some 180 TCR beta chains were listed as associated with cytomegalovirus. In vitro tests confirmed that a few of the cytomegalovirus-associated TCR beta chains recognize cytomegalovirus antigens. In a later analysis, most CMV-associated TCR beta chains were found to appear HLA-restricted, with HLA associations seemingly driven largely by CMV exposure.

The cohort consisted of approximately 690 healthy bone marrow donors. At the time of sampling, all cohort members were nominally healthy, though unrecorded immune exposures were likely present. The donor tested CMV seronegative and was one of the 352 seronegative cohort members. Each donor provided a peripheral blood sample, and peripheral blood mononuclear cells were used for TCR beta sequencing. Genomic DNA extraction from the blood cell samples was performed with the Qiagen DNeasy Blood Extraction Kit. The rearrangement combines TRBV28 with TRBJ2-2; the D gene cannot be named for sure. The sample was PBMCs. The receptor comes from a man between 25 and 39 years old in good health and CMV-seronegative. CDR3 sequence: CASRSLTGELFF. The DNA sequence is given as TGTGCCAGCAGATCCCTTACCGGGGAGCTGTTTTTT. Where the CDR3 stops, the reference TRBV28 and TRBJ2-2 genes take over; the full variable domain is DVKVTQSSRYLVKRTGEKVFLECVQDMDHENMFWYRQDPGLGLRLIYFSYDVKMKEKGDIPEGYSVSREKKERFSLILESASTNQTSMYLCASRSLTGELFFGEGSRLTVL.